The T cell receptor beta chain described here comes from a study of T cell changes during pregnancy in multiple sclerosis. The data were produced by immunoSEQ multiplex PCR, yet TCRdb's version contains in-frame clones alone and is incomplete. In the table there are some 94,000 clones, around 90% of which are singletons. Trimming removed 0 bases at V and 6 bases at J, with 7 bases between. This CDR3 comprises 12 residues. The input for sequencing was peripheral blood, taken in the first trimester of pregnancy. The chain recombines TRBV5-3 with TRBJ2-7, with unresolved D. TRBV5-3 is designated an ORF whose function remains uncertain. This receptor was obtained from a female donor with multiple sclerosis, enrolled in a pregnancy study. This CDR3 reads CARSLAPFEQYF. Here the CDR3 DNA reads TGTGCCAGAAGCTTGGCCCCGTTCGAGCAGTACTTC.